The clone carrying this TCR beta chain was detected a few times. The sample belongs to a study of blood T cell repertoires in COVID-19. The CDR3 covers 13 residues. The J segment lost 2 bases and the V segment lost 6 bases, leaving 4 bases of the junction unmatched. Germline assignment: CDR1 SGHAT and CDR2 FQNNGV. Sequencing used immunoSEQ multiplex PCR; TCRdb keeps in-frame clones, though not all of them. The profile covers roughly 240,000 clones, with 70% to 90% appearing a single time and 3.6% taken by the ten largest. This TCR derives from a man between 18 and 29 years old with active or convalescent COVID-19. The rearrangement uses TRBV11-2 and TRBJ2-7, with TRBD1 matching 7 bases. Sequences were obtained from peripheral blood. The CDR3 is CASRQGWAYEQYF. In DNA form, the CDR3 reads TGTGCCAGCAGACAGGGGTGGGCCTACGAGCAGTACTTC. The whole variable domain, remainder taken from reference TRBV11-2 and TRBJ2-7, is EAGVAQSPRYKIIEKRQSVAFWCNPISGHATLYWYQQILGQGPKLLIQFQNNGVVDDSQLPKDRFSAERLKGVDSTLKIQPAKLEDSAVYLCASRQGWAYEQYFGPGTRLTVT.